These T cell receptor beta chains were read from a single sample in a study of blood T cell repertoires in COVID-19. The method was immunoSEQ multiplex PCR; TCRdb's version includes in-frame clones alone and lacks a portion of them. The data hold about 310,000 clones, with 89% observed a single time. Input material: PBMCs or T cells enriched from blood (not recorded which). The receptors originated from a woman aged 40 to 50 who had recovered from COVID-19. Each CDR3 is given with its conserved first and last residue. A D gene is named only where the DNA matches it firmly. Clone size is given for some rows only: seen once, a few or many times, or a class if the clone is expanded.

>TRBJ2-7|TRBV19|TRBD2|few
CASSPRSGSSYEQYF
TGTGCCAGTAGTCCCCGTAGCGGGAGCTCCTACGAGCAGTACTTC
>TRBJ1-2|TRBV24-1|-|-
CATSDLLSNSYGYTF
TGTGCCACCAGTGATTTGCTGTCCAACTCTTATGGCTACACCTTC
>TRBJ2-7|TRBV7-9|-|-
CASSLLDTTYEQYF
TGTGCCAGCAGCTTACTGGACACCACCTACGAGCAGTACTTC
>TRBJ1-6|TRBV3-1/TRBV3-2|-|-
CASSQVSGIQLPPLHF
TGTGCCAGCAGCCAAGTCTCCGGGATACAGCTGCCACCCCTCCACTTT
>TRBJ2-1|TRBV4-1|TRBD2|once
CASSQGLELAGVYEQFF
TGCGCCAGCAGCCAAGGTCTGGAACTAGCGGGAGTCTATGAGCAGTTCTTC
>TRBJ2-1|TRBV4-2|-|-
CASSRPTEDPYNEQFF
TGTGCCAGCAGCCGTCCTACGGAGGATCCCTACAATGAGCAGTTCTTC
>TRBJ2-3|TRBV7-2|TRBD2|-
CASSLASSGVTDTQYF
TGTGCCAGCAGCTTAGCTTCCAGCGGGGTAACAGATACGCAGTATTTT
>TRBJ2-7|TRBV28|TRBD2|once
CASSSSYGGAYEQYF
TGTGCCAGCAGTTCTTCTTATGGGGGGGCCTACGAGCAGTACTTC
>TRBJ2-5|TRBV15|-|once
CATSRRGGASKETQYF
TGTGCCACCAGCAGGAGAGGGGGGGCCTCGAAAGAGACCCAGTACTTC
>TRBJ2-7|TRBV7-9|TRBD2|-
CASSLGAGEPYEQYF
TGTGCCAGCAGCTTAGGAGCGGGGGAACCCTACGAGCAGTACTTC
>TRBJ2-3|TRBV4-3|-|-
CASSQSRANTDTQYF
TGCGCCAGCAGCCAATCCCGAGCTAACACAGATACGCAGTATTTT
>TRBJ2-7|TRBV7-8|TRBD2|-
CASSSSGGIGYEQYF
TGTGCCAGCAGCTCTAGCGGGGGGATCGGCTACGAGCAGTACTTC
>TRBJ1-1|TRBV27|-|-
CASSPVGVVNTEAFF
TGTGCCAGCAGCCCGGTAGGAGTGGTGAACACTGAAGCTTTCTTT
>TRBJ2-5|TRBV9|TRBD2|-
CASSVTSGGLETQYF
TGTGCCAGCAGCGTCACTAGCGGGGGGTTAGAGACCCAGTACTTC
>TRBJ2-7|TRBV18|-|once
CASSPGSQDAEQYF
TGTGCCAGCTCACCGGGCAGCCAAGACGCCGAGCAGTACTTC
>TRBJ2-5|TRBV7-5|-|-
CARSEGCAGTGGRRETQYF
TGTGCCAGAAGCGAGGGCTGCGCGGGGACAGGGGGTCGCAGGGAGACCCAGTACTTC
>TRBJ1-5|TRBV24-1|-|-
CATGGTTYQPQHF
TGTGCCACCGGGGGCACAACTTATCAGCCCCAGCATTTT
>TRBJ1-1|TRBV3-1/TRBV3-2|-|once
CASSPLGGETEAFF
TGTGCCAGCAGCCCCCTGGGCGGGGAAACTGAAGCTTTCTTT
>TRBJ2-7|TRBV11-3|TRBD2|-
CASSLGTSGTGYEQYF
TGTGCCAGCAGCTTAGGGACTAGCGGGACGGGTTACGAGCAGTACTTC
>TRBJ2-4|TRBV7-2|TRBD2|-
CASSLQVAGGPEDIQYF
TGTGCCAGCAGCCTGCAGGTAGCGGGGGGGCCCGAAGACATTCAGTACTTC
>TRBJ2-3|TRBV4-3|-|-
CASSQDYGADTQYF
TGCGCCAGCAGCCAAGATTACGGGGCAGATACGCAGTATTTT
>TRBJ1-4|TRBV5-1|-|-
CASKSEAGEGEKLFF
TGCGCCAGCAAGTCAGAGGCGGGAGAGGGCGAAAAACTGTTTTTT
>TRBJ2-3|TRBV9|TRBD2|-
CASSRSPSGSTDTQYF
TGTGCCAGCAGCCGATCCCCTAGCGGGAGCACAGATACGCAGTATTTT
>TRBJ2-1|TRBV3-1/TRBV3-2|TRBD2|-
CASSQAYRTAGDEQFF
TGTGCCAGCAGCCAAGCTTACCGGACAGCGGGGGATGAGCAGTTCTTC
>TRBJ1-5|TRBV28|-|-
CASSLPGLGASPQPQHF
TGTGCCAGCAGTCTCCCTGGTCTGGGCGCGTCTCCCCAGCCCCAGCATTTT
>TRBJ1-4|TRBV2|-|-
CASSLERSGNEKLFF
TGTGCCAGCAGTCTTGAACGATCGGGTAATGAAAAACTGTTTTTT
>TRBJ2-7|TRBV18|TRBD1|-
CASSPRTGLDEQYF
TGTGCCAGCTCACCCAGGACAGGGCTCGACGAGCAGTACTTC
>TRBJ2-5|TRBV6-4|TRBD1|-
CASSPGQGASETQYF
TGTGCCAGCAGTCCGGGACAGGGGGCTAGTGAGACCCAGTACTTC
>TRBJ2-1|TRBV30|-|-
CAWSVPGTRNEQFF
TGTGCCTGGAGTGTCCCCGGGACAAGGAATGAGCAGTTCTTC
>TRBJ2-3|TRBV7-2|TRBD2|-
CASSLAAAGLGDTQYF
TGTGCCAGCAGCTTAGCAGCAGCGGGGTTGGGGGATACGCAGTATTTT
>TRBJ2-2|TRBV7-2|TRBD2|-
CASSLTSGSAGELFF
TGTGCCAGCAGCCTAACTAGCGGGAGCGCCGGGGAGCTGTTTTTT
>TRBJ1-2|TRBV11-3|-|-
CASSFFQGNGYTF
TGTGCCAGCAGCTTTTTCCAGGGTAATGGCTACACCTTC
>TRBJ2-2|TRBV7-9|TRBD1|-
CASIQGAQGLGELFF
TGTGCCAGCATACAGGGGGCGCAAGGGCTAGGGGAGCTGTTTTTT
>TRBJ1-4|TRBV28|-|-
CASSSWTDSNEKLFF
TGTGCCAGCAGTTCTTGGACAGATTCTAATGAAAAACTGTTTTTT
>TRBJ2-2|TRBV29-1|-|-
CSVESQGSTGELFF
TGCAGCGTTGAAAGTCAGGGAAGCACCGGGGAGCTGTTTTTT
>TRBJ2-7|TRBV18|-|-
CASSRSGGSYEQYF
TGTGCCAGCTCACGGTCCGGAGGGTCCTACGAGCAGTACTTC
>TRBJ2-7|TRBV19|TRBD1|-
CASSSQGHSYEQYF
TGTGCCAGTAGCTCACAGGGGCATTCCTACGAGCAGTACTTC
>TRBJ2-6|TRBV5-1|-|-
CASSSTGSGANVLTF
TGCGCCAGCAGCTCGACAGGTTCTGGGGCCAACGTCCTGACTTTC
>TRBJ1-3|TRBV6-5|-|-
CASSYSTVVGNTIYF
TGTGCCAGCAGTTACTCTACAGTGGTCGGAAACACCATATATTTT
>TRBJ2-2|TRBV11-3|TRBD2|once
CASSSLAGGTGELFF
TGTGCCAGCAGCTCATTAGCGGGGGGGACCGGGGAGCTGTTTTTT
>TRBJ2-3|TRBV9|TRBD2|-
CASSVAGGASGTSSTDTQYF
TGTGCCAGCAGCGTAGCGGGGGGGGCTAGCGGAACGTCTAGCACAGATACGCAGTATTTT
>TRBJ2-1|TRBV6-1|TRBD1|-
CASSEPGQGVRNEQFF
TGTGCCAGCAGTGAGCCGGGACAGGGGGTTAGGAATGAGCAGTTCTTC
>TRBJ2-1|TRBV9|TRBD2|-
CASSPRTSPSYNEQFF
TGTGCCAGCAGCCCCCGGACTAGCCCCTCCTACAATGAGCAGTTCTTC
>TRBJ2-7|TRBV7-6|-|-
CASSSGGKTYEQYF
TGTGCCAGCAGCTCCGGCGGCAAAACCTACGAGCAGTACTTC
>TRBJ2-1|TRBV6-2/TRBV6-3|-|-
CASSYSTGTSPNEQFF
TGTGCCAGCAGTTACTCGACAGGGACTAGTCCTAATGAGCAGTTCTTC
>TRBJ2-7|TRBV6-1|TRBD1|-
CASSDRGRLYEQYF
TGTGCCAGCAGTGACAGGGGGCGCCTGTACGAGCAGTACTTC
>TRBJ1-2|TRBV7-2|-|-
CASSPMATENYGYTF
TGTGCCAGCAGCCCTATGGCGACAGAGAACTATGGCTACACCTTC
>TRBJ2-3|TRBV5-8|TRBD1|-
CASSGWRQGSADTQYF
TGTGCCAGCAGCGGGTGGAGACAGGGATCAGCAGATACGCAGTATTTT
>TRBJ2-7|TRBV7-8|-|-
CASSLLGRSSSYEQYF
TGTGCCAGCAGCTTATTGGGCAGGTCCAGCTCCTACGAGCAGTACTTC
>TRBJ2-7|TRBV18|TRBD2|-
CASSRISGSVSYEQYF
TGTGCCAGCTCACGGATTAGCGGGAGCGTCTCCTACGAGCAGTACTTC
>TRBJ1-5|TRBV19|TRBD1|few
CASSIDPGGYSNQPQHF
TGTGCCAGTAGTATAGATCCAGGGGGGTATAGCAATCAGCCCCAGCATTTT